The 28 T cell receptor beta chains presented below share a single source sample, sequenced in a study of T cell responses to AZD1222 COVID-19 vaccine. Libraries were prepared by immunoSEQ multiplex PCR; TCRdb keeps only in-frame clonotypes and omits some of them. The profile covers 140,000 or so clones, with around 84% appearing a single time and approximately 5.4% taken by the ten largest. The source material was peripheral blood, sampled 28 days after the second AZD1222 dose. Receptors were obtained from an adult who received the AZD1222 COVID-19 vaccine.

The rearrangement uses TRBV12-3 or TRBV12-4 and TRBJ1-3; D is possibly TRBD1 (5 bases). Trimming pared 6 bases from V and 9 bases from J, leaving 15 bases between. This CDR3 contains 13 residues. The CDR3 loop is CASSPDSGFTIYF. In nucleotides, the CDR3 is TGTGCCAGCAGCCCTGACAGTGGCTTCACCATATATTTT.

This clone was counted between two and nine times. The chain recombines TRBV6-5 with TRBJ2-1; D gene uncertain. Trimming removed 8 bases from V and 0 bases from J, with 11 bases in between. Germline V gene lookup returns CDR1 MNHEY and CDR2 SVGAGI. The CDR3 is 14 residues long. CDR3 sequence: CASGTWSSYNEQFF. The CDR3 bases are TGTGCCAGCGGTACTTGGTCCTCCTACAATGAGCAGTTCTTC.

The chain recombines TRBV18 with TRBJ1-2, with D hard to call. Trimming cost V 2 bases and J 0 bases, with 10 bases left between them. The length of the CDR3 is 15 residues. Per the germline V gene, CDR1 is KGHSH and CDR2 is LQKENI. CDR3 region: CASSPSGGTNYGYTF. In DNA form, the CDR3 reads TGTGCCAGCTCACCAAGCGGCGGAACTAACTATGGCTACACCTTC.

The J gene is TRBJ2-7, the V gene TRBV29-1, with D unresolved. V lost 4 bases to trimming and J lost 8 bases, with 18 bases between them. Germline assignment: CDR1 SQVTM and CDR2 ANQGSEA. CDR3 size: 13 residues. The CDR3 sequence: CSVGGDGADQQYF. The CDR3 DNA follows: TGCAGCGTTGGCGGTGACGGAGCCGATCAGCAGTACTTC.

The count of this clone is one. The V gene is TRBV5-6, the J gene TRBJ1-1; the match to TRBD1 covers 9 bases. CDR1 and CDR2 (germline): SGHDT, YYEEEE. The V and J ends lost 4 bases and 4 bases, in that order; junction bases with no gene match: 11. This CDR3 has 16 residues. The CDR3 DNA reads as TGTGCCAGCAGCCGGCGGTCACAGGGGGCGCGCACTGAAGCTTTCTTT. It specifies CASSRRSQGARTEAFF.

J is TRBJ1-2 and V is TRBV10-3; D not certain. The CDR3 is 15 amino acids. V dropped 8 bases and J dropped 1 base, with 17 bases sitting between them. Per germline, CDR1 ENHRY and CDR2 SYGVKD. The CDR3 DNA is TGTGCCATCCGGGCGGAGCTCCAAGTTAACTATGGCTACACCTTC. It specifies CAIRAELQVNYGYTF.

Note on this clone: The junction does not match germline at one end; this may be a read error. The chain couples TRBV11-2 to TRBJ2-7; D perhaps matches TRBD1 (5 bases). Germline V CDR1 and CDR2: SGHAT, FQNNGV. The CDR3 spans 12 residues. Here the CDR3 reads CASSIRPGPNHF. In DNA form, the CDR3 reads TGTGCCAGCAGCATCCGACCAGGGCCTAATCACTTC.

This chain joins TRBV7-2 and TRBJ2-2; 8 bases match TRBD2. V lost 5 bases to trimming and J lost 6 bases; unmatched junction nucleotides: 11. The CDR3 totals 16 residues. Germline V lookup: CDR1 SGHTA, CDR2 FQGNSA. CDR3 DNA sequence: TGTGCCAGCAGCATGCCGGGACTAGGAATGTCCGGGGAGCTGTTTTTT. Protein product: CASSMPGLGMSGELFF.

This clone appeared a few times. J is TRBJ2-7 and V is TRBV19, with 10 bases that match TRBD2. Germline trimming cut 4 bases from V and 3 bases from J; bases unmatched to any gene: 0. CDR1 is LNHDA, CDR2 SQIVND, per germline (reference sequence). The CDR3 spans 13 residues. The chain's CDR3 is CASSTSGSYEQYF. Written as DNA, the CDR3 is TGTGCCAGTAGTACTAGCGGGAGCTACGAGCAGTACTTC.

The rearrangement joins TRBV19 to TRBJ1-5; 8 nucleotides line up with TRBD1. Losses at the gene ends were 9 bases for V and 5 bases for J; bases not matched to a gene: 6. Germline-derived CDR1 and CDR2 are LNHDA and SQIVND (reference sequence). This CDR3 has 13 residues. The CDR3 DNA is TGTGCCAGCCGGGACAGGAACCATCAGCCCCAGCATTTT. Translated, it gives CASRDRNHQPQHF.

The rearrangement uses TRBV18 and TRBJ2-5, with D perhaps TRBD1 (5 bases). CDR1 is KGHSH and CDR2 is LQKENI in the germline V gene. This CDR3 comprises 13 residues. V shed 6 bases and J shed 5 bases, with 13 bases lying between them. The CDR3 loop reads CASSQGLMETQYF. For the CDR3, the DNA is TGTGCCAGCTCCCAGGGTTTGATGGAGACCCAGTACTTC. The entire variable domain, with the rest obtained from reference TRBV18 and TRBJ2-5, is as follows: NAGVMQNPRHLVRRRGQEARLRCSPMKGHSHVYWYRQLPEEGLKFMVYLQKENIIDESGMPKERFSAEFPKEGPSILRIQQVVRGDSAAYFCASSQGLMETQYFGPGTRLLVL.

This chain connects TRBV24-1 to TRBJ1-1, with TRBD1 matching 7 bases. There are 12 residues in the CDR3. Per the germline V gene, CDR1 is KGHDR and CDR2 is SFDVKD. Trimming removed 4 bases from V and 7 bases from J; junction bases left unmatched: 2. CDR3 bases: TGTGCCACCAGTGACCACAGGGGTGAAGCTTTCTTT. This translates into CATSDHRGEAFF.

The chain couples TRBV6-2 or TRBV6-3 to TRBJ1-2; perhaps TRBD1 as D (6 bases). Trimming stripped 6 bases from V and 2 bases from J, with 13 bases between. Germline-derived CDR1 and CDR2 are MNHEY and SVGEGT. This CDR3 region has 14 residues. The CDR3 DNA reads TGTGCCAGCAGCTCGGACAGCATCAACTATGGCTACACCTTC. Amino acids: CASSSDSINYGYTF.

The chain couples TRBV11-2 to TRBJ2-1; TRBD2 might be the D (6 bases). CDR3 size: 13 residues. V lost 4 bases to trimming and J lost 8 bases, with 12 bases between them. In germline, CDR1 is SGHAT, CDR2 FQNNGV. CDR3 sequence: CASSSGLSDEQFF. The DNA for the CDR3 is TGTGCCAGCAGCTCTGGACTATCCGATGAGCAGTTCTTC.

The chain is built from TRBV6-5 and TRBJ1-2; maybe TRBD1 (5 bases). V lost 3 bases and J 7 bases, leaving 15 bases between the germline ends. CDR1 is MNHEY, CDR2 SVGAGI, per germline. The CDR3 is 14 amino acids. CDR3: CASSYGTTFGGYTF. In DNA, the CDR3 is TGTGCCAGCAGTTATGGGACCACATTTGGTGGCTACACCTTC.

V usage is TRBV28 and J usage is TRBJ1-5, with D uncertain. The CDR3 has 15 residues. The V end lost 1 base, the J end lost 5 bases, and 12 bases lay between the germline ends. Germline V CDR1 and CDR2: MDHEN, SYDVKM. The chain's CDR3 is CASSLLIQPDQPQHF. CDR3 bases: TGTGCCAGCAGTTTATTGATCCAGCCTGATCAGCCCCAGCATTTT.

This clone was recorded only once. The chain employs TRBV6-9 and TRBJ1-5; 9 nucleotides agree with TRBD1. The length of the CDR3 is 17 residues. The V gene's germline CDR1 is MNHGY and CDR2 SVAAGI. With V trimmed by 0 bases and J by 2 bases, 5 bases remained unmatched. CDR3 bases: TGTGCCAGCAGTTATTCGCGGGACAGGGAGGGCAATCAGCCCCAGCATTTT. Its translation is CASSYSRDREGNQPQHF.

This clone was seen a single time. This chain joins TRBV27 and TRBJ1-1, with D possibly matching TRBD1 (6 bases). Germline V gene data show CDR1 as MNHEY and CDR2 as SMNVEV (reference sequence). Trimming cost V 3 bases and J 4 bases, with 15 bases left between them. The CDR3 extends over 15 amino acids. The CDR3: CASSFALGGGTEAFF. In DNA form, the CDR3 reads TGTGCCAGCAGTTTCGCGTTAGGAGGGGGCACTGAAGCTTTCTTT.

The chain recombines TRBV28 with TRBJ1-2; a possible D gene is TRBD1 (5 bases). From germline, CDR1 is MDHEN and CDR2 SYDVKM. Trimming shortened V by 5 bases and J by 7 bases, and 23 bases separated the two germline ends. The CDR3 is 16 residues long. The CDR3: CASSAEGEGAGGGYTF. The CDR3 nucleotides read TGTGCCAGCAGTGCCGAGGGTGAGGGCGCGGGGGGTGGCTACACCTTC.

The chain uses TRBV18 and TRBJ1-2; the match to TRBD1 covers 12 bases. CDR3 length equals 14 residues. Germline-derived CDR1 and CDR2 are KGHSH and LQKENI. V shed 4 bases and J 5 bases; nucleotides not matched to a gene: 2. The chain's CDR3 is CASSRDRGQYGYTF. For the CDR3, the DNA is TGTGCCAGCTCACGGGACAGGGGGCAGTATGGCTACACCTTC.

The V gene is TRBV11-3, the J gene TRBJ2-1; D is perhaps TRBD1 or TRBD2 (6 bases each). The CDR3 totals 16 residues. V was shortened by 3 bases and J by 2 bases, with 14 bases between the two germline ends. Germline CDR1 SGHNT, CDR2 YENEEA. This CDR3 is CASSFTVRGPYNEQFF. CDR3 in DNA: TGTGCCAGCAGCTTTACGGTCCGGGGGCCCTACAATGAGCAGTTCTTC. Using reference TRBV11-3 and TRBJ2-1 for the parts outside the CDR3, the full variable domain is EAGVVQSPRYKIIEKKQPVAFWCNPISGHNTLYWYLQNLGQGPELLIRYENEEAVDDSQLPKDRFSAERLKGVDSTLKIQPAELGDSAVYLCASSFTVRGPYNEQFFGPGTRLTVL.

The CDR3: CAKTGQGDQPQHF. CDR3 bases: TGTGCTAAAACGGGACAGGGGGACCAGCCCCAGCATTTT. The V and J genes are TRBV6-5 and TRBJ1-5; 11 bases agree with TRBD1. Germline values: CDR1 MNHEY, CDR2 SVGAGI. CDR3 size: 13 residues.

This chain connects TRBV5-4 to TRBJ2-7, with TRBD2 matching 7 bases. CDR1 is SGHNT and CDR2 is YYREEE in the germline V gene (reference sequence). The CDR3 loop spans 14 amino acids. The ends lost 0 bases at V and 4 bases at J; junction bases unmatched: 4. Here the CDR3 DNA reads TGTGCCAGCAGCTTGGAGGGAGGGGCTTACGAGCAGTACTTC. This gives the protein CASSLEGGAYEQYF. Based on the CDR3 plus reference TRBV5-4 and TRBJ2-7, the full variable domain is ETGVTQSPTHLIKTRGQQVTLRCSSQSGHNTVSWYQQALGQGPQFIFQYYREEENGRGNFPPRFSGLQFPNYSSELNVNALELDDSALYLCASSLEGGAYEQYFGPGTRLTVT.

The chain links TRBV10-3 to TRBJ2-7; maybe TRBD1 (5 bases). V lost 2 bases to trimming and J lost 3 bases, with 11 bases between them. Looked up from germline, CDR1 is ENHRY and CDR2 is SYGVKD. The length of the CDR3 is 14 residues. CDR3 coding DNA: TGTGCCATCAGTGAGCCAGGGATAGGCTACGAGCAGTACTTC. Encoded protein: CAISEPGIGYEQYF.

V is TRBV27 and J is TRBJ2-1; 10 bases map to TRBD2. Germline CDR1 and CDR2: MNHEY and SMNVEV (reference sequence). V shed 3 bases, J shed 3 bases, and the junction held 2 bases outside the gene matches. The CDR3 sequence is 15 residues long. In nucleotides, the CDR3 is TGTGCCAGCAGTTTGCGACTAGCGGGCTACAATGAGCAGTTCTTC. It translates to CASSLRLAGYNEQFF.

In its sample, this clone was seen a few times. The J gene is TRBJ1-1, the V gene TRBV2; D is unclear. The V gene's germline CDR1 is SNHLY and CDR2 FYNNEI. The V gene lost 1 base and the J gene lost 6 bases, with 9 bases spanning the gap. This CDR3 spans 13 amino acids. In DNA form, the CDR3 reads TGTGCCAGCAGTGAAGAGATCCGCCCTGAAGCTTTCTTT. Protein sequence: CASSEEIRPEAFF.

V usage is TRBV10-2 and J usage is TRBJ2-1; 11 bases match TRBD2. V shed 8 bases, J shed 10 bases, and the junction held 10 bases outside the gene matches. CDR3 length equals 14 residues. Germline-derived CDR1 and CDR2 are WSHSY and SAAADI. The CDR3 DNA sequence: TGCGCCAGCTTATTACTAGCGGGAGCAGGAGAGCAGTTCTTC. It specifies CASLLLAGAGEQFF.

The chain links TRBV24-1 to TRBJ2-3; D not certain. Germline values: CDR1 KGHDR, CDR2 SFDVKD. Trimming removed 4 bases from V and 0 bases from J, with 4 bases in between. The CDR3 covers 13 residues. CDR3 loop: CATSEGSTDTQYF. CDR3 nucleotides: TGTGCCACCAGTGAGGGAAGCACAGATACGCAGTATTTT.